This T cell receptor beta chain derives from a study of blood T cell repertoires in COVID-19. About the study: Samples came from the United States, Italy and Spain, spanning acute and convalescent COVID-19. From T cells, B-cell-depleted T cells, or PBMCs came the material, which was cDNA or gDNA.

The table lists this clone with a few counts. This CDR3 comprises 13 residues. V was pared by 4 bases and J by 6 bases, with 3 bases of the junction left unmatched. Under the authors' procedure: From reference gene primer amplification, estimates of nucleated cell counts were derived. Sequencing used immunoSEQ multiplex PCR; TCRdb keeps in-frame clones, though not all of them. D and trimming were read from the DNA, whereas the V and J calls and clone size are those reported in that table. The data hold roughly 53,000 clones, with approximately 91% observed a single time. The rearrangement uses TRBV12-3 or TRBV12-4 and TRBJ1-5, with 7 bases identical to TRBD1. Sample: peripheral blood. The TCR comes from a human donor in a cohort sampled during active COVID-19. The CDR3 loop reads CASSSTGSQPQHF. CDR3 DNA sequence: TGTGCCAGCAGTTCGACAGGGAGTCAGCCCCAGCATTTT.